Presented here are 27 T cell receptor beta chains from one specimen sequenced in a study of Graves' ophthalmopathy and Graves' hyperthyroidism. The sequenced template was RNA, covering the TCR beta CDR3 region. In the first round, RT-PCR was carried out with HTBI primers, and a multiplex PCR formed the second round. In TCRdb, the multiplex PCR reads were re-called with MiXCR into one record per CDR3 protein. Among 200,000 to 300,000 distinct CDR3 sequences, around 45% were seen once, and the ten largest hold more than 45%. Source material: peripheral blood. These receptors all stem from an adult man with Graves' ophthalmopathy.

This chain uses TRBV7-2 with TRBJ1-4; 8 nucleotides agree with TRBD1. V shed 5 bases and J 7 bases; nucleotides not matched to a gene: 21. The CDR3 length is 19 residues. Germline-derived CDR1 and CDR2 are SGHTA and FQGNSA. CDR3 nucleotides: TGTGCCAGCAGCCAAGATAGGAGGTGGCAGGGGGCGAGTGGTGAAAAACTGTTTTTT. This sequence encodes CASSQDRRWQGASGEKLFF.

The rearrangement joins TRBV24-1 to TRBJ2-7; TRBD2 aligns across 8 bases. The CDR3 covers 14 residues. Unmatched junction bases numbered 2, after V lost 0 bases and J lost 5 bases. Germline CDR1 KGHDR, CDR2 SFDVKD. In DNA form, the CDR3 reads TGTGCCACCAGTGATTTGCGGGGGGGCCACGAGCAGTACTTC. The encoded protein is CATSDLRGGHEQYF.

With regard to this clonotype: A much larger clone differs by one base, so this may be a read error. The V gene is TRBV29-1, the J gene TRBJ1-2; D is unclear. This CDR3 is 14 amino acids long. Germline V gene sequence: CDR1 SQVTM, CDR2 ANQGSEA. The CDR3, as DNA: TGCGGCGTCACCACCTTGACGGTAAACTATGGCTACACCTTC. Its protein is CGVTTLTVNYGYTF. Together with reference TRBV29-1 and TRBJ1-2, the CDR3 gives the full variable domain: SAVISQKPSRDICQRGTSLTIQCQVDSQVTMMFWYRQQPGQSLTLIATANQGSEATYESGFVIDKFPISRPNLTFSTLTVSNMSPEDSSIYLCGVTTLTVNYGYTFGSGTRLTVV.

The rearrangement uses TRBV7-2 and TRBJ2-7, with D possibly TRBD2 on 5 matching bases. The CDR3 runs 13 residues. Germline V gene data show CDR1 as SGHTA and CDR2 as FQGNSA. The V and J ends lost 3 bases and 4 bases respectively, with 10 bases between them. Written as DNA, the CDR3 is TGTGCCAGCAGCTTCGGGATGGTGTACGAGCAGTACTTC. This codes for CASSFGMVYEQYF.

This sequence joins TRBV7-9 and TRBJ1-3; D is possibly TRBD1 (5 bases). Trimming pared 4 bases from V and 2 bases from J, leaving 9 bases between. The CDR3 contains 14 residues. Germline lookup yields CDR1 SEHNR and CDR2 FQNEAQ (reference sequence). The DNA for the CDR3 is TGTGCCAGCAGCTCCGGGACGGCTGGAAACACCATATATTTT. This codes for CASSSGTAGNTIYF.

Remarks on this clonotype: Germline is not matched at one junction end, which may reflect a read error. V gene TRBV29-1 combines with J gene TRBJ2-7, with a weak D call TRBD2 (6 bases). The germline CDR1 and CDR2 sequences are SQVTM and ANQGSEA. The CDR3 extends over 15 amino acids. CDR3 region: CSASATGVRTYEQYF. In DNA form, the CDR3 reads TGCAGCGCTTCCGCTACGGGAGTTAGAACCTATGAGCAGTACTTC.

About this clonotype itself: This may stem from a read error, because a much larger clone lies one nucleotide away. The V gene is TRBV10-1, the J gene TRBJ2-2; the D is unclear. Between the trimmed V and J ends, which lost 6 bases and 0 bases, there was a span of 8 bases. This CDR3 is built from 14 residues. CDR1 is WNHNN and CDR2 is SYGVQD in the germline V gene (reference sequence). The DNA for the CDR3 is TGCGCCAGCAGCGACCGCTCGAACACCGGGGAGCTGTTTTTT. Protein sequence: CASSDRSNTGELFF.

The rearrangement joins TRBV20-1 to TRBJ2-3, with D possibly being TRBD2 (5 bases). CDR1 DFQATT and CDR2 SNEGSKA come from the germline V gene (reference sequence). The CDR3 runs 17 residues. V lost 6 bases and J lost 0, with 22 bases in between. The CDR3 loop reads CSAPSISTPGSTDTQYF. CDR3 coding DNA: TGCAGTGCCCCGAGTATTTCGACGCCGGGGAGCACAGATACGCAGTATTTT.

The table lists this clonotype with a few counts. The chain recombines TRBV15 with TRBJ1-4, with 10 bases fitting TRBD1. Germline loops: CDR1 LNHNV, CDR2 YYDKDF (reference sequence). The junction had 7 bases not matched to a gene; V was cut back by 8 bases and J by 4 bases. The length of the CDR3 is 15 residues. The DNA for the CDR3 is TGTGCCACCGGTCAGGGACAGGGGTATAATGAAAAACTGTTTTTT. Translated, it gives CATGQGQGYNEKLFF.

The CDR3 loop reads CASSPDKYGYTF. The CDR3 DNA follows: TGTGCCAGCTCACCCGACAAGTATGGCTACACCTTC. The rearrangement joins TRBV18 to TRBJ1-2; no clear D gene. The germline gives CDR1 KGHSH, CDR2 LQKENI. The CDR3 sequence is 12 residues long. Trimming shortened V by 3 bases and J by 5 bases, and 7 bases separated the two germline ends. The whole variable domain, filled in from reference TRBV18 and TRBJ1-2, reads NAGVMQNPRHLVRRRGQEARLRCSPMKGHSHVYWYRQLPEEGLKFMVYLQKENIIDESGMPKERFSAEFPKEGPSILRIQQVVRGDSAAYFCASSPDKYGYTFGSGTRLTVV.

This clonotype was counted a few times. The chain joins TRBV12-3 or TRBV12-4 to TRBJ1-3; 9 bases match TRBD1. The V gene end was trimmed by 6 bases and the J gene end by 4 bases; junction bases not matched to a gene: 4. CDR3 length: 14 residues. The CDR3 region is CASSPGTGGNTIYF. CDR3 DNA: TGTGCCAGCAGCCCCGGGACAGGGGGAAACACCATATATTTT.

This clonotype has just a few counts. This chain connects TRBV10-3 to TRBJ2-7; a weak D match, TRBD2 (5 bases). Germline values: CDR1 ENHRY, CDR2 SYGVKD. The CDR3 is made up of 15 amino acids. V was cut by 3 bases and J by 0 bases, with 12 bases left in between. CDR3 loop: CAISDSPGSSYEQYF. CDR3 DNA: TGTGCCATCAGTGACAGCCCGGGGAGCTCCTACGAGCAGTACTTC.

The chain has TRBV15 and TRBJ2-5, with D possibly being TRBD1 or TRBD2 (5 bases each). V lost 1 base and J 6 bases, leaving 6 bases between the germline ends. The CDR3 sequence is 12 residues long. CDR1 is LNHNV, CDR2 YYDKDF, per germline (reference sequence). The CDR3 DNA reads TGTGCCACCAGCAGAGGGGGGAAGACCCAGTACTTC. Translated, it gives CATSRGGKTQYF.

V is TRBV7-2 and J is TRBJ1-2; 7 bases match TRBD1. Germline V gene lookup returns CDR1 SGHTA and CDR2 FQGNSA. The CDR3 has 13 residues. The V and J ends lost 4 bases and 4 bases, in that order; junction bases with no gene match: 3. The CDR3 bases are TGTGCCAGCAGCTCTACAGGGGCCTATGGCTACACCTTC. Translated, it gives CASSSTGAYGYTF.

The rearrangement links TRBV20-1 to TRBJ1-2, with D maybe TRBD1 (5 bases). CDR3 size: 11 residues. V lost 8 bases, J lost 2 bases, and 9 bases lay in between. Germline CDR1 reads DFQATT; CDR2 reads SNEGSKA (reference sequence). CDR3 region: CSSGANYGYTF. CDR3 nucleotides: TGCAGTTCTGGGGCGAACTATGGCTACACCTTC.

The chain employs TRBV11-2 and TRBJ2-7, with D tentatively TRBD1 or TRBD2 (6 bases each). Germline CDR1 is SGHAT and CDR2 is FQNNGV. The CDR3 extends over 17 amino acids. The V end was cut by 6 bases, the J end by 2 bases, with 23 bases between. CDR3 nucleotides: TGTGCCAGCAGTCAACCGCGGGACATCTCTTTCCCCTACGAGCAGTACTTC. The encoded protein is CASSQPRDISFPYEQYF.

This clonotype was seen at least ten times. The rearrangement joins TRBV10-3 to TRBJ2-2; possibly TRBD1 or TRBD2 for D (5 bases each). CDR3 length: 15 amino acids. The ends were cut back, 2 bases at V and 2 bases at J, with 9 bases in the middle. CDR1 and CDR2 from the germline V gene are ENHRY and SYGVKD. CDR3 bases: TGTGCCATCAGTGAGCGAAGGGACAACACCGGGGAGCTGTTTTTT. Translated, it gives CAISERRDNTGELFF.

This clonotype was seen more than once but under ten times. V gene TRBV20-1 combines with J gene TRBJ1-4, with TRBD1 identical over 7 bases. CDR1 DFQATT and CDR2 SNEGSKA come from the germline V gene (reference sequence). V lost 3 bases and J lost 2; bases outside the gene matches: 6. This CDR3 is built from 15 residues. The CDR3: CSARITGATNEKLFF. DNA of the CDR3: TGCAGTGCTAGGATTACAGGGGCGACTAATGAAAAACTGTTTTTT.

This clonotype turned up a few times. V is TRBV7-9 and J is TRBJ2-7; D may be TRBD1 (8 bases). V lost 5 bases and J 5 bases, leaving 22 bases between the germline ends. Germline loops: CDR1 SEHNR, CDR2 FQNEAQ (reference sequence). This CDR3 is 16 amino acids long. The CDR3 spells CASSQSEGGTGNEQYF. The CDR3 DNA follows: TGTGCCAGCAGCCAGAGCGAGGGAGGGACAGGTAACGAGCAGTACTTC.

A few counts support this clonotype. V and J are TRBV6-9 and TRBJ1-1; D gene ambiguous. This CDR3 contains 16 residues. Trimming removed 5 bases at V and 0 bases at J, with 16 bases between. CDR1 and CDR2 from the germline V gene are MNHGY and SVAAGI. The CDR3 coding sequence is TGTGCCAGCAGTGCCCCGGCAGGTATCATGAACACTGAAGCTTTCTTT. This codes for CASSAPAGIMNTEAFF.

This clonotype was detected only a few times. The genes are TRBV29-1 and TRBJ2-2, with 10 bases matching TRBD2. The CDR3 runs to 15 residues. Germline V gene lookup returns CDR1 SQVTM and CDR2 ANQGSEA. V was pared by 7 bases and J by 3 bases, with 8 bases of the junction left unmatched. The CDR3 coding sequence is TGCAGCGCCACAGCGGGGGGGCCGGACACCGGGGAGCTGTTTTTT. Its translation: CSATAGGPDTGELFF.

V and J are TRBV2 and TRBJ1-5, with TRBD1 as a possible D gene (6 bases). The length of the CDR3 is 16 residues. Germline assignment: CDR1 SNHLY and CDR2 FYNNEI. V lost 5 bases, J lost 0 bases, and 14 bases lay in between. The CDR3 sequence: CASSPTTGGSNQPQHF. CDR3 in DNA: TGTGCCAGCAGTCCTACGACAGGAGGTAGCAATCAGCCCCAGCATTTT.

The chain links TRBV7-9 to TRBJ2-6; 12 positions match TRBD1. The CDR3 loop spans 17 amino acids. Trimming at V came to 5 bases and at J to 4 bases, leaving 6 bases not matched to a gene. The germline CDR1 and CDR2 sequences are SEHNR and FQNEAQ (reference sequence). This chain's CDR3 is CASSPGDRGQGANVLTF. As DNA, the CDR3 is TGTGCCAGCAGCCCCGGGGACAGGGGGCAAGGGGCCAACGTCCTGACTTTC. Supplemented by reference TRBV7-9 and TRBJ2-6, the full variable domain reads DTGVSQNPRHKITKRGQNVTFRCDPISEHNRLYWYRQTLGQGPEFLTYFQNEAQLEKSRLLSDRFSAERPKGSFSTLEIQRTEQGDSAMYLCASSPGDRGQGANVLTFGAGSRLTVL.

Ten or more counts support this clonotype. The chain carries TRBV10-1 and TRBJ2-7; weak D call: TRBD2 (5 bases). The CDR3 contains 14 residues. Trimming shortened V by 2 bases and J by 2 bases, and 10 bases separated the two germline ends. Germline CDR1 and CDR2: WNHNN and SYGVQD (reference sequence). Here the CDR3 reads CASSEGGHPYEQYF. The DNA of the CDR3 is TGCGCCAGCAGTGAGGGCGGGCATCCCTACGAGCAGTACTTC.

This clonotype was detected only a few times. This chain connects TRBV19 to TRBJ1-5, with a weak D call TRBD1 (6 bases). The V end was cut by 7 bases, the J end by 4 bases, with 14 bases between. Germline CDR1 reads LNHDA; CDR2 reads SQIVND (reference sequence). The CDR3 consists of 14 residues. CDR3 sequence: CASTGANLNQPQHF. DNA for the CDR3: TGTGCCAGTACAGGGGCTAATTTGAATCAGCCCCAGCATTTT.

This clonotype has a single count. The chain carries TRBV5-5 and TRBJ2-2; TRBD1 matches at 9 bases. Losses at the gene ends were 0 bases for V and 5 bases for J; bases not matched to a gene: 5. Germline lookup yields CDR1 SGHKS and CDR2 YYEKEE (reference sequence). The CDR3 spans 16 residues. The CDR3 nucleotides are TGTGCCAGCAGCTTGGGACAGGGGGTTGGAACCGGGGAGCTGTTTTTT. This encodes CASSLGQGVGTGELFF.

The CDR3: CSARDPQGDQETQYF. CDR3 coding DNA: TGCAGTGCTAGGGACCCACAGGGAGATCAAGAGACCCAGTACTTC. The chain carries TRBV20-1 and TRBJ2-5, with D possibly matching TRBD1 (6 bases). This CDR3 comprises 15 residues. V was shortened by 3 bases and J by 2 bases, with 16 bases between the two germline ends. Germline V gives CDR1 DFQATT, CDR2 SNEGSKA (reference sequence).